The present T cell receptor (beta chain) was sequenced within a study of blood T cells in healthy people across ages. A sample-barcoded 5' primer and a J-beta primer mix were used in a second PCR of roughly 7 to 12 cycles. TCRdb processed the 5' RACE reads anew with MiXCR; each CDR3 protein has one entry. The table has approximately 770,000 distinct CDR3 sequences, more than 45% seen once. Study-wide findings and caveats: CMV status of donors was unknown, possibly confounding expanded clonotype changes. Samples with more naive T cells showed higher observed beta diversity. Getting older went along with TCR beta diversity per million T cells dropping roughly linearly.

The V gene's germline CDR1 is SNHLY and CDR2 FYNNEI. V was trimmed by 7 bases and J by 1 base, leaving 16 bases between them. The CDR3 extends over 15 amino acids. As for this clonotype: No antigen is known for it.

Donation came from healthy Caucasian individuals in Russia who were aged about 6 to 100. This TCR was recovered from a man in his thirties or forties in good health. The chain joins TRBV2 to TRBJ1-1; unclear D gene. The sample was blood. The CDR3, as DNA: TGTGCCAGCATGTCTGGCCTCCTAGGGAACACTGAAGCTTTCTTT. It specifies CASMSGLLGNTEAFF.